A single sample is the source of the 20 T cell receptor beta chains below, sequenced in a study of T cell repertoires in cytomegalovirus infection. TCRdb processed the reads anew with MiXCR; each CDR3 protein has one entry. The top ten clones hold about 2.9% of a sample with more than 150,000 distinct CDR3 sequences, approximately 20% of them seen once. Sequenced: PBMCs. The origin of the receptors is a human donor in good health (CMV status not recorded). Some clones in this sample may be carry-over from other donors' samples.

V gene TRBV7-9 combines with J gene TRBJ2-5, with no clear D. Germline V gene lookup returns CDR1 SEHNR and CDR2 FQNEAQ (reference sequence). With 5 bases removed from V and 5 bases from J, the gap between germline ends came to 12 bases. CDR3 size: 13 residues. Here the CDR3 reads CASSLDPGETQYF. CDR3 sequence (DNA): TGTGCCAGCAGCCTCGATCCCGGGGAGACCCAGTACTTC.

This clonotype was detected only a few times. The chain couples TRBV6-5 to TRBJ2-1; 7 nucleotides align to TRBD2. Germline V CDR1 and CDR2: MNHEY, SVGAGI. V gave up 2 bases and J gave up 8 bases; unmatched junction bases: 0. The CDR3 spans 12 residues. The CDR3 DNA is TGTGCCAGCAGTTACGGGAGGGATGAGCAGTTCTTC. It encodes CASSYGRDEQFF.

This clonotype was seen ten or more times. The chain combines TRBV12-3 or TRBV12-4 with TRBJ2-1; the match to TRBD1 covers 7 bases. The CDR3 covers 16 residues. With V trimmed by 6 bases and J by 2 bases, 10 bases remained unmatched. CDR3 region: CASRKSGDRAYNEQFF. The CDR3 DNA reads TGTGCCAGCAGAAAAAGCGGAGACAGGGCCTACAATGAGCAGTTCTTC.

There are a few counts of this clonotype. The chain couples TRBV7-9 to TRBJ2-7; no firm D call. There are 12 residues in the CDR3. Per germline, CDR1 SEHNR and CDR2 FQNEAQ (reference sequence). The germline V and J ends were trimmed by 4 bases and 7 bases, with 11 bases remaining between them. In DNA form, the CDR3 reads TGTGCCAGCAGCTCCCAGACATGGGAGCAGTACTTC. As protein: CASSSQTWEQYF.

The rearrangement links TRBV5-5 to TRBJ2-2, with 12 positions matching TRBD1. The CDR3 consists of 19 residues. Germline-derived CDR1 and CDR2 are SGHKS and YYEKEE (reference sequence). V lost 3 bases, J lost 2 bases, and 11 bases stayed unmatched. The CDR3 protein is CASSSIYRDRGPNTGELFF. The CDR3 nucleotides read TGTGCCAGCAGCTCCATTTACCGGGACAGGGGGCCCAACACCGGGGAGCTGTTTTTT.

V gene TRBV27 combines with J gene TRBJ1-2; D ambiguous. The CDR3 is made up of 13 amino acids. CDR1 MNHEY and CDR2 SMNVEV come from the germline V gene (reference sequence). Trimming took off 6 bases at V and 3 bases at J, with 11 bases between the two ends. In DNA form, the CDR3 reads TGTGCCAGCAGCAATTCGGAGCACTATGGCTACACCTTC. Residues: CASSNSEHYGYTF.

This clonotype was observed a handful of times. J is TRBJ2-1 and V is TRBV5-1; tentatively, D is TRBD2 (6 bases). CDR1 SGHRS and CDR2 YFSETQ come from the germline V gene. The germline V and J ends were trimmed by 4 bases and 1 base, with 18 bases remaining between them. The CDR3 sequence is 17 residues long. CDR3 in DNA: TGCGCCAGCAGCGAGGGGCACGGGAGTGGGTCCTACAATGAGCAGTTCTTC. Translated: CASSEGHGSGSYNEQFF.

This clonotype was recorded at least ten times. The V gene is TRBV12-3 or TRBV12-4, the J gene TRBJ2-5, with 13 bases identical to TRBD2. The trim removed 4 bases at V and 5 bases at J, leaving 7 bases unmatched. The CDR3 totals 16 residues. The CDR3 is CASSSAGTSGKETQYF. The CDR3 DNA sequence: TGTGCCAGCAGTTCCGCCGGGACTAGCGGGAAGGAGACCCAGTACTTC.

This clonotype has a handful of counts. The gene calls are TRBV28 and TRBJ2-1; D call uncertain. CDR3 length: 14 residues. Trimming removed 3 bases at V and 2 bases at J, with 8 bases between. Germline V gene sequence: CDR1 MDHEN, CDR2 SYDVKM. The CDR3 loop is CASSFADTYNEQFF. Here the CDR3 DNA reads TGTGCCAGCAGTTTCGCCGATACCTACAATGAGCAGTTCTTC.

This clonotype appeared many times. The V and J genes are TRBV7-2 and TRBJ1-5; D perhaps matches TRBD1 (6 bases). From germline, CDR1 is SGHTA and CDR2 FQGNSA. Trimming removed 2 bases at V and 3 bases at J, with 8 bases between. This CDR3 is 14 amino acids long. The CDR3 DNA reads TGTGCCAGCAGCTTATCAGGGGCCAATCAGCCCCAGCATTTT. Translation: CASSLSGANQPQHF.

A few counts support this clonotype. V is TRBV5-1 and J is TRBJ2-2; D is possibly TRBD1 or TRBD2 (5 bases each). The germline V and J ends were trimmed by 0 bases and 2 bases, with 11 bases remaining between them. The CDR3 has 16 residues. Germline CDR1 reads SGHRS; CDR2 reads YFSETQ. DNA of the CDR3: TGCGCCAGCAGCTTGGCCTCGGGACCTAACACCGGGGAGCTGTTTTTT. Protein sequence: CASSLASGPNTGELFF. Complete variable domain (other parts from reference TRBV5-1 and TRBJ2-2): KAGVTQTPRYLIKTRGQQVTLSCSPISGHRSVSWYQQTPGQGLQFLFEYFSETQRNKGNFPGRFSGRQFSNSRSEMNVSTLELGDSALYLCASSLASGPNTGELFFGEGSRLTVL.

The count of this clonotype is one. This chain uses TRBV6-6 with TRBJ1-3; TRBD1 matches at 7 bases. Germline CDR1 is MNHNY and CDR2 is SVGAGI (reference sequence). This CDR3 comprises 14 residues. V shed 4 bases and J 1 base; nucleotides not matched to a gene: 1. CDR3 sequence: CASSSGQSGNTIYF. CDR3 in DNA: TGTGCCAGCAGTTCGGGACAGTCTGGAAACACCATATATTTT.

The gene calls are TRBV6-1 and TRBJ1-1; D perhaps matches TRBD1 (5 bases). The V gene lost 4 bases and the J gene lost 8 bases, with 8 bases spanning the gap. The CDR3 loop spans 11 amino acids. Per the germline V gene, CDR1 is MNHNS and CDR2 is SASEGT. The CDR3, as DNA: TGTGCCAGCAGTGTGCGGACAGAAGCTTTCTTT. Protein sequence: CASSVRTEAFF.

V is TRBV5-6 and J is TRBJ2-7; D is ambiguous. The V end lost 4 bases, the J end lost 3 bases, and 14 bases lay between the germline ends. Germline CDR1 reads SGHDT; CDR2 reads YYEEEE. The CDR3 extends over 14 amino acids. The CDR3: CASSLGLSNYEQYF. CDR3 in DNA: TGTGCCAGCAGCCTGGGGTTATCCAACTACGAGCAGTACTTC.

The CDR3 sequence: CASSLGTGRYEQYF. CDR3 sequence (DNA): TGTGCCAGCAGCTTGGGGACAGGGAGATACGAGCAGTACTTC. The chain recombines TRBV7-2 with TRBJ2-7; 9 bases match TRBD1. After removal of 3 bases from V and 4 bases from J, the junction contained 4 bases not matched to a gene. Germline CDR1 and CDR2: SGHTA and FQGNSA. There are 14 residues in the CDR3.

The chain recombines TRBV20-1 with TRBJ1-6; tentative D call: TRBD1 (6 bases). The germline V gene has CDR1 DFQATT and CDR2 SNEGSKA (reference sequence). The CDR3 is 14 amino acids. The V and J ends lost 1 base and 8 bases respectively, with 12 bases between them. The CDR3 loop is CSARGGQRDSPLHF. The CDR3 DNA follows: TGCAGTGCTAGAGGTGGACAGCGAGATTCACCCCTCCACTTT.

This clonotype has a count of ten or more. The gene calls are TRBV6-2 or TRBV6-3 and TRBJ2-7; D not resolved. V was clipped by 5 bases and J by 3 bases, with 17 bases between them. Germline V gene data show CDR1 as MNHEY and CDR2 as SVGEGT. This CDR3 comprises 15 residues. CDR3 in amino acids: CASSTRRDVSYEQYF. In DNA, the CDR3 is TGTGCCAGCAGTACCCGAAGGGATGTAAGCTACGAGCAGTACTTC.

The chain carries TRBV12-3 or TRBV12-4 and TRBJ1-2; 12 bases are a match to TRBD1. The V segment lost 6 bases and the J segment 8 bases; nucleotides outside the gene matches: 13. The CDR3 loop spans 16 amino acids. DNA of the CDR3: TGTGCCAGCAGACCCTCCGGGACAGGGGGCGCGGGGGGCTACACCTTC. This gives the protein CASRPSGTGGAGGYTF.

At least ten counts were recorded for this clonotype. The J gene is TRBJ2-7, the V gene TRBV7-2, with D unresolved. Germline CDR1 and CDR2: SGHTA and FQGNSA. This CDR3 is built from 15 residues. Deletions cut 0 bases from V and 2 bases from J, with 11 bases between. The CDR3, as DNA: TGTGCCAGCAGCTTAGCGGTAACTGCCCCCTACGAGCAGTACTTC. This gives the protein CASSLAVTAPYEQYF.

The V call is TRBV4-3, the J call TRBJ1-1, with D possibly being TRBD1 (5 bases). V was trimmed by 1 base and J by 6 bases, leaving 18 bases between them. Germline-derived CDR1 and CDR2 are LGHNA and YSLEER. The CDR3 is made up of 16 amino acids. The CDR3, as DNA: TGCGCCAGCAGCCAAGTTGAGGTGAAGGGGACGCCTGAAGCTTTCTTT. Translating gives CASSQVEVKGTPEAFF.